Listed below are T cell receptor beta chains from one sample, sequenced in a study of cytomegalovirus exposure and HLA in healthy donors. Profiled with immunoSEQ multiplex PCR; TCRdb holds only in-frame clones, not every one. The sample has 180,000 or so clones; around 80% are singletons. Sequencing was carried out using PBMCs. The receptors originated from a girl between 10 and 17 years old in good health and CMV-seropositive. Each CDR3 is given with its conserved first and last residue. The D gene is left open where the match is weak.

j_gene,d_gene,v_gene,CDR3aa
TRBJ1-3,.,TRBV6-5,CASSYSTGSGNTIYF
TRBJ1-1,TRBD1,TRBV4-1,CASSQDTGGFKHSSAFF
TRBJ2-7,TRBD2,TRBV5-6,CASSLVPWRELSNEQYF
TRBJ1-2,TRBD1,TRBV6-5,CASSYTQGMGYGYTF
TRBJ2-3,.,TRBV6-6,CASSSSLSTDTQYF
TRBJ2-7,TRBD1,TRBV11-2,CASSSYTGGYEQYF
TRBJ2-5,.,TRBV27,CASSFSGTVETQYF
TRBJ1-1,.,TRBV10-3,CAISESPGRGNTEAFF
.,TRBD2,TRBV5-6,CASSVSGSTYEQYF
TRBJ2-5,.,TRBV15,CATSRDLGQEETQYF
TRBJ2-7,TRBD2,TRBV2,CAAQRDLLREQYF
TRBJ2-3,.,TRBV5-1,CASSLDPRRSASTDTQYF
TRBJ2-7,TRBD1,TRBV27,CASSLSTGGYEQYF
TRBJ1-1,.,TRBV18,CASSPRTENTEAFF
TRBJ1-3,.,TRBV7-6,CASSLGSGTGPRGIYF
TRBJ2-1,TRBD2,TRBV19,CASSIWTSGRVISYNEQFF
TRBJ2-1,TRBD2,TRBV7-9,CASSRRTSGIAYNEQFF
TRBJ2-7,TRBD1,TRBV11-3,CASSLDPARGREQYF
TRBJ1-2,TRBD1,TRBV5-4,CASSLPGTGRGPYGYTF
TRBJ2-3,.,TRBV19,CASRHFLGGGSTDTQYF
TRBJ1-1,.,TRBV10-3,CAISYGGLGTEAFF
TRBJ2-3,.,TRBV2,CASSPDTSTDTQYF